This T cell receptor beta chain appears in the sequencing data of a study of blood T cell repertoires in COVID-19. Study information: Material from acute and convalescent COVID-19 was sourced from the United States, Italy and Spain. PBMCs, B-cell-depleted T cells, or T cells provided the cDNA or gDNA that made up the material.

TCRdb's table, derived via immunoSEQ multiplex PCR, lists solely in-frame clones and lacks some. The sample holds under 200,000 clones, 85% seen once. Enrolled during active infection, Seattle patients were then followed longitudinally. The source is a woman aged 60-70 years with COVID-19, enrolled during active disease. Source material: peripheral blood.

CDR3 amino acids: CASSQSGTTNEKLFF. The CDR3 bases are TGTGCCAGCAGCCAGTCAGGGACAACTAATGAAAAACTGTTTTTT. This chain uses TRBV4-2 with TRBJ1-4, with a weak D call TRBD1 (5 bases). CDR3 size: 15 residues. CDR1 and CDR2 (germline): LGHNA, YNFKEQ. Trimming took off 3 bases at V and 0 bases at J, with 8 bases between the two ends.